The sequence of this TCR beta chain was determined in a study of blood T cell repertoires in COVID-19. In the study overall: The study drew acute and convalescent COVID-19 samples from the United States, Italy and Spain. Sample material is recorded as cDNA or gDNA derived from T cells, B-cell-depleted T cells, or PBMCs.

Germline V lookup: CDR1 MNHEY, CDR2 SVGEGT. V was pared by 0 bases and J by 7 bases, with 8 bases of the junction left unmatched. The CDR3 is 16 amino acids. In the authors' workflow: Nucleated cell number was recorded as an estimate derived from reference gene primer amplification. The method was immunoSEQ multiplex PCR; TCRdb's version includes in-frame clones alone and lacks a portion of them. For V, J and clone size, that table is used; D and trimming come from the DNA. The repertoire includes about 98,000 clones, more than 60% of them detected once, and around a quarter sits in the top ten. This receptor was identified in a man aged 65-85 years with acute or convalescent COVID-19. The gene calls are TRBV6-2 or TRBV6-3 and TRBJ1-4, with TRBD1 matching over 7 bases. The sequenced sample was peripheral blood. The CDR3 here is CASSYSQDRVGEKLFF. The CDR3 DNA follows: TGTGCCAGCAGTTACTCGCAAGACAGGGTAGGTGAAAAACTGTTTTTT.